Following are 3 T cell receptor beta chains from one sample sequenced in a study of memory CD8 T cells in hepatitis C reinfection. Method: immunoSEQ multiplex PCR; TCRdb's copy keeps in-frame clones and lacks some. The sample contains 45,000 to 50,000 clones, roughly 89% of which appear only once. Time point in this sample: late/post reinfection, 12 to 24 weeks after detection. TCR sequencing was done directly ex vivo on sorted cells, without expansion in vitro. The source material was naive CD8+ T cells sorted from blood. All receptors come from a man aged 18 to 29 with hepatitis C virus infection.

This chain connects TRBV9 to TRBJ2-5; 9 bases map to TRBD1. V lost 3 bases, J lost 11 bases, and 14 bases stayed unmatched. The CDR3 extends over 15 amino acids. The germline V gene has CDR1 SGDLS and CDR2 YYNGEE. The CDR3 region is CASSAGQGLLEEQYF. For the CDR3, the DNA is TGTGCCAGCAGCGCGGGACAGGGCCTACTGGAGGAGCAGTACTTC. Supplemented by reference TRBV9 and TRBJ2-5, the full variable domain reads DSGVTQTPKHLITATGQRVTLRCSPRSGDLSVYWYQQSLDQGLQFLIQYYNGEERAKGNILERFSAQQFPDLHSELNLSSLELGDSALYFCASSAGQGLLEEQYFGPGTRLLVL.

The J gene is TRBJ1-2, the V gene TRBV27; 7 bases map to TRBD1. CDR3 length: 12 amino acids. V lost 10 bases, J lost 5 bases, and 7 bases stayed unmatched. Germline CDR1 MNHEY, CDR2 SMNVEV (reference sequence). This chain's CDR3 is CATRKGAYGYTF. The CDR3 DNA reads TGTGCCACTCGGAAGGGGGCATATGGCTACACCTTC.

The chain has TRBV5-1 and TRBJ2-7; possibly TRBD2 for D (6 bases). Germline V gives CDR1 SGHRS, CDR2 YFSETQ. Between the trimmed V and J ends, which lost 1 base and 9 bases, there was a span of 20 bases. This CDR3 spans 15 amino acids. The CDR3 DNA is TGCGCCAGCAGCTTGTTCGGGGGAGACATACGAGGGCAGTACTTC. It translates to CASSLFGGDIRGQYF.